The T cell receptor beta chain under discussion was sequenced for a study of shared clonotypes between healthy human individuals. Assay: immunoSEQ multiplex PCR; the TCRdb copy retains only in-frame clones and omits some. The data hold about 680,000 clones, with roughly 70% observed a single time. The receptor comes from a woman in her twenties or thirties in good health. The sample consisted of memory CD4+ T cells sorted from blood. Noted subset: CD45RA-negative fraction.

CDR3: CASTPGDGNTEAFF. The CDR3 nucleotides read TGTGCCAGCACCCCAGGGGACGGCAACACTGAAGCTTTCTTT. The chain is built from TRBV28 and TRBJ1-1, with D tentatively TRBD1 (6 bases). This CDR3 is built from 14 residues. V lost 7 bases and J lost 2, with 14 bases in between. CDR1 and CDR2 (germline): MDHEN, SYDVKM.